A single sample gave rise to the 23 T cell receptor beta chains below, sequenced in a study of T-cell memory formation after mild COVID-19. Using its own MiXCR run on the 5' RACE reads, TCRdb lists one record per CDR3 protein. Here the sample spans fewer than 500,000 distinct CDR3 sequences, 25% being singletons. Sequenced material: PBMCs or a T cell subset sorted from them (not recorded which). These receptors were obtained from an adult woman who had mild COVID-19 (a few samples of this study predate the infection). Cell type and time point are not known.

The rearrangement uses TRBV7-6 and TRBJ2-7; 9 bases agree with TRBD2. V was pared by 2 bases and J by 4 bases, with 3 bases of the junction left unmatched. Germline V CDR1 and CDR2: SGHVS, FNYEAQ. This CDR3 spans 14 amino acids. The CDR3 DNA follows: TGTGCCAGCAGCTTAACGCGGGAGGGATACGAGCAGTACTTC. It translates to CASSLTREGYEQYF.

In this sample, this clonotype turned up once. The rearrangement joins TRBV6-6 to TRBJ2-5; TRBD1 aligns across 10 bases. Germline trimming cut 2 bases from V and 5 bases from J; bases unmatched to any gene: 8. CDR1 is MNHNY, CDR2 SVGAGI, per germline (reference sequence). The CDR3 sequence is 16 residues long. The CDR3 coding sequence is TGTGCCAGCAGTTACCGCCCGACAGGGGGCAAGGAGACCCAGTACTTC. It is translated as CASSYRPTGGKETQYF.

This clonotype is a singleton in its sample. The chain combines TRBV5-6 with TRBJ2-6, with 10 bases lining up with TRBD1. Germline CDR1 SGHDT, CDR2 YYEEEE. This CDR3 region has 21 residues. Unmatched junction bases numbered 16, after V lost 0 bases and J lost 4 bases. Here the CDR3 DNA reads TGTGCCAGCAGCTTGGACGGTGACAGGGGGCTTTCGTGGTCCGGGGCCAACGTCCTGACTTTC. Protein product: CASSLDGDRGLSWSGANVLTF.

V gene TRBV14 combines with J gene TRBJ2-7; 9 bases fit TRBD1. CDR3 length: 15 residues. Trimming removed 1 base from V and 6 bases from J; junction bases left unmatched: 7. In germline, CDR1 is SGHDN, CDR2 FVKESK. CDR3 bases: TGTGCCAGCAGCCAAGCGTGGACAGGGGTTCGCGAGCAGTACTTC. This gives the protein CASSQAWTGVREQYF.

V gene TRBV4-3 combines with J gene TRBJ2-3, with 10 bases lining up with TRBD2. The junction had 1 base not matched to a gene; V was cut back by 1 base and J by 3 bases. CDR1 and CDR2 from the germline V gene are LGHNA and YSLEER. The CDR3 runs 15 residues. The CDR3 sequence: CASSQGGLATDTQYF. DNA for the CDR3: TGCGCCAGCAGCCAAGGGGGACTAGCGACAGATACGCAGTATTTT.

The rearrangement uses TRBV5-5 and TRBJ2-3; D not resolved. This CDR3 has 12 residues. Germline CDR1 SGHKS, CDR2 YYEKEE (reference sequence). V shed 9 bases and J shed 1 base, with 9 bases lying between them. The CDR3 loop is CATESGTDTQYF. DNA for the CDR3: TGTGCCACCGAGTCAGGCACAGATACGCAGTATTTT.

This sequence joins TRBV7-9 and TRBJ2-7; the D gene is possibly TRBD2 (5 bases). The length of the CDR3 is 14 residues. Germline-derived CDR1 and CDR2 are SEHNR and FQNEAQ (reference sequence). V lost 5 bases and J 5 bases, leaving 16 bases between the germline ends. Here the CDR3 reads CASSTVASSHEQYF. The CDR3 coding sequence is TGTGCCAGCAGCACCGTGGCTAGCAGCCACGAGCAGTACTTC.

This clonotype came up a few times. The chain recombines TRBV7-9 with TRBJ2-7; perhaps TRBD1 as D (6 bases). CDR1 is SEHNR, CDR2 FQNEAQ, per germline (reference sequence). The CDR3 has 16 amino acids. V was cut by 0 bases and J by 3 bases, with 15 bases left in between. CDR3 nucleotide sequence: TGTGCCAGCAGCTTAGCGCCAAGAGGGGGATACTACGAGCAGTACTTC. Its translation: CASSLAPRGGYYEQYF.

This clonotype was counted a few times. This rearrangement joins TRBV6-2 or TRBV6-3 to TRBJ2-7; D might be TRBD2 (6 bases). Trimming cost V 6 bases and J 1 base, with 13 bases left between them. This CDR3 contains 14 residues. Germline CDR1 reads MNHEY; CDR2 reads SVGEGT. The chain's CDR3 is CASRPRRVSYEQYF. The CDR3 bases are TGTGCCAGCAGGCCAAGGAGGGTTTCCTACGAGCAGTACTTC.

The chain couples TRBV15 to TRBJ2-6; 7 bases align to TRBD2. Losses at the gene ends were 0 bases for V and 2 bases for J; bases not matched to a gene: 10. Germline V gives CDR1 LNHNV, CDR2 YYDKDF (reference sequence). This CDR3 region has 19 residues. CDR3 loop: CATSRDWLAVDTGANVLTF. The CDR3, as DNA: TGTGCCACCAGCAGAGATTGGCTAGCGGTGGATACTGGGGCCAACGTCCTGACTTTC.

Many counts were recorded for this clonotype. The chain has TRBV7-2 and TRBJ2-5; the D is unclear. There are 14 residues in the CDR3. With 5 bases removed from V and 2 bases from J, the gap between germline ends came to 12 bases. Per the germline V gene, CDR1 is SGHTA and CDR2 is FQGNSA. CDR3 DNA sequence: TGTGCCAGCAGCCAGTCCAGGTCACAAGAGACCCAGTACTTC. Residues: CASSQSRSQETQYF. Full variable domain (outside the CDR3, taken from reference TRBV7-2 and TRBJ2-5): GAGVSQSPSNKVTEKGKDVELRCDPISGHTALYWYRQSLGQGLEFLIYFQGNSAPDKSGLPSDRFSAERTGGSVSTLTIQRTQQEDSAVYLCASSQSRSQETQYFGPGTRLLVL.

The chain joins TRBV20-1 to TRBJ2-3; 9 bases agree with TRBD2. Trimming cost V 5 bases and J 2 bases; bases outside gene matches: 11. The CDR3 extends over 16 amino acids. The germline V gene encodes CDR1 DFQATT and CDR2 SNEGSKA (reference sequence). The DNA for the CDR3 is TGCAGTGCTCTCCGGGGAGAGCGGGGGGTCACAGATACGCAGTATTTT. Translation gives CSALRGERGVTDTQYF.

V is TRBV2 and J is TRBJ1-2, with no clear D. V was shortened by 3 bases and J by 4 bases, with 12 bases between the two germline ends. Germline V gene lookup returns CDR1 SNHLY and CDR2 FYNNEI. This CDR3 is built from 14 residues. This CDR3 is CASSDSGYSYGYTF. Here the CDR3 DNA reads TGTGCCAGCAGTGATAGCGGGTACAGCTATGGCTACACCTTC.

The chain joins TRBV7-3 to TRBJ2-1, with TRBD2 matching over 8 bases. Germline CDR1 and CDR2: SGHTA and FQGTGA. The CDR3 covers 15 residues. V shed 8 bases and J 7 bases; nucleotides not matched to a gene: 13. The DNA of the CDR3 is TGTGCCAGCGCCGGGGGGGCAGGGACCGGGAATGAGCAGTTCTTC. Translating it yields CASAGGAGTGNEQFF.

The chain has TRBV27 and TRBJ1-5; D unresolved. Trimming took 5 bases from V and 7 from J, leaving 18 bases between them. CDR3 size: 15 residues. Germline values: CDR1 MNHEY, CDR2 SMNVEV (reference sequence). In nucleotides, the CDR3 is TGTGCCAGCAGTCCCGGCGGTCGAGACCCCCAGCCCCAGCATTTT. Protein product: CASSPGGRDPQPQHF.

The rearrangement links TRBV27 to TRBJ2-7, with D perhaps matching TRBD2 (5 bases). V dropped 8 bases and J dropped 7 bases, with 18 bases sitting between them. The germline gives CDR1 MNHEY, CDR2 SMNVEV (reference sequence). This CDR3 region has 13 residues. The CDR3 nucleotides are TGTGCCAGCCGGGTGCCTAGCTCTGGGGAGCAGTACTTC. It codes for CASRVPSSGEQYF.

Here the CDR3 DNA reads TGCGCCAGCAGCACCGGAGGGGCGATAGGAAATTCACCCCTCCACTTT. This encodes CASSTGGAIGNSPLHF. This chain links TRBV5-1 with TRBJ1-6, with TRBD1 as a possible D gene (5 bases). In germline, CDR1 is SGHRS, CDR2 YFSETQ. The CDR3 length is 16 residues. Trimming removed 4 bases at V and 7 bases at J, with 18 bases between.

This clonotype was seen a handful of times. V and J are TRBV7-9 and TRBJ1-1; no firm D call. CDR1 is SEHNR and CDR2 is FQNEAQ in the germline V gene (reference sequence). The ends were cut back, 5 bases at V and 4 bases at J, with 11 bases in the middle. The CDR3 has 13 amino acids. CDR3 in amino acids: CASSVQRGTEAFF. The DNA of the CDR3 is TGTGCCAGCAGCGTACAAAGAGGCACTGAAGCTTTCTTT.

This clonotype has a handful of counts. The chain has TRBV24-1 and TRBJ2-7; D is possibly TRBD1 or TRBD2 (6 bases each). The CDR3 has 13 amino acids. V was trimmed by 6 bases and J by 4 bases, leaving 12 bases between them. CDR1 and CDR2 from the germline V gene are KGHDR and SFDVKD. DNA for the CDR3: TGTGCCACCAGTCCCCAGGGGAGGTACGAGCAGTACTTC. Protein product: CATSPQGRYEQYF.

The J gene is TRBJ2-6, the V gene TRBV6-6; unclear D gene. Trimming pared 8 bases from V and 0 bases from J, leaving 8 bases between. Germline V gene data show CDR1 as MNHNY and CDR2 as SVGAGI (reference sequence). This CDR3 has 14 residues. Here the CDR3 reads CASHLSSGANVLTF. CDR3 DNA: TGTGCCAGCCATCTATCCTCTGGGGCCAACGTCCTGACTTTC.

The chain is built from TRBV30 and TRBJ1-1, with D maybe TRBD1 (5 bases). In germline, CDR1 is GTSNPN, CDR2 SVGIG (reference sequence). CDR3 length: 14 residues. Trimming pared 1 base from V and 9 bases from J, leaving 18 bases between. The chain's CDR3 is CAWSGAQGLGKAFF. DNA of the CDR3: TGTGCCTGGAGTGGCGCGCAGGGCCTGGGGAAAGCTTTCTTT. The full variable domain, rest sourced from reference TRBV30 and TRBJ1-1, is SQTIHQWPATLVQPVGSPLSLECTVEGTSNPNLYWYRQAAGRGLQLLFYSVGIGQISSEVPQNLSASRPQDRQFILSSKKLLLSDSGFYLCAWSGAQGLGKAFFGQGTRLTVV.

The chain joins TRBV7-3 to TRBJ2-5; 9 bases line up with TRBD1. With V trimmed by 5 bases and J by 1 base, 5 bases remained unmatched. CDR1 and CDR2 (germline): SGHTA, FQGTGA. The CDR3 has 15 amino acids. The CDR3 DNA reads as TGTGCCAGCAGCCCGGGGACAGGGATCCAAGAGACCCAGTACTTC. It is translated as CASSPGTGIQETQYF.

The chain combines TRBV12-3 or TRBV12-4 with TRBJ2-1; D is tentatively TRBD1 or TRBD2 (6 bases each). CDR3 length: 15 amino acids. Trimming took 3 bases from V and 7 from J, leaving 16 bases between them. CDR3 sequence reads: CASSFRGLPGNEQFF. CDR3 DNA: TGTGCCAGCAGTTTCCGGGGGCTCCCTGGGAATGAGCAGTTCTTC.